This T cell receptor (beta chain) originates from a study of OX40 agonist ivuxolimab in advanced cancers. Study-level findings and limits: Clonal expansion from baseline to week 6 occurred in both CD4+ and CD8+ T cells.

Comments on this clone: Its specificity is unknown.

Sequencing was performed with immunoSEQ multiplex PCR; in TCRdb, only in-frame clones are kept and a portion is missing. Here the sample spans under 30,000 clones, about nine tenths being singletons. This receptor was identified in an adult with an advanced solid tumor such as melanoma, head and neck, liver or kidney cancer. Material: CD4+ or CD8+ T cells sorted from blood, obtained in a trial of the OX40 agonist ivuxolimab.

CDR3 DNA: TGTGCCAGCAGTCTAGTATCCCTCCCCCAAGAGACCCAGTACTTC. It translates to CASSLVSLPQETQYF. The V call is TRBV6-1, the J call TRBJ2-5; D is undetermined. There are 15 residues in the CDR3. V lost 5 bases and J 1 base, leaving 14 bases between the germline ends. Germline V lookup: CDR1 MNHNS, CDR2 SASEGT.